The 25 T cell receptor beta chains below come from one sample, sequenced in a study of cytomegalovirus exposure and HLA in healthy donors. The PCR employed 60 Vbeta primers together with 13 Jbeta primers. Sequencing used immunoSEQ multiplex PCR; TCRdb keeps in-frame clones, though not all of them. The sample contains about 190,000 clones, roughly an eighth of which appear only once. Material: PBMCs. These receptors were taken from a man between 45 and 60 years old in good health and CMV-seropositive.

V and J are TRBV7-8 and TRBJ2-6; 7 positions match TRBD1. V was clipped by 1 base and J by 2 bases; unmatched bases: 8. CDR3 size: 18 residues. Germline assignment: CDR1 SGHVS and CDR2 FQNEAQ. The CDR3 coding sequence is TGTGCCAGCAGCTTAGAAACTATAACAGGGGCTGGGGCCAACGTCCTGACTTTC. Amino acids: CASSLETITGAGANVLTF.

The chain uses TRBV6-5 and TRBJ1-5; no firm D call. V lost 6 bases and J 0 bases, leaving 12 bases between the germline ends. Germline-derived CDR1 and CDR2 are MNHEY and SVGAGI. The CDR3 is made up of 15 amino acids. The CDR3 DNA is TGTGCCAGCAGCCCAGATCCTTATAGCAATCAGCCCCAGCATTTT. Protein sequence: CASSPDPYSNQPQHF.

In this sample, this clone turned up a few times. The chain recombines TRBV29-1 with TRBJ2-7, with a tentative D call TRBD2 (5 bases). The CDR3 is 15 residues long. V was clipped by 0 bases and J by 2 bases, with 14 bases between them. Germline V gives CDR1 SQVTM, CDR2 ANQGSEA. The CDR3 bases are TGCAGCGTTGAAGATCGGGGTTCTCTTACCTACGAGCAGTACTTC. This codes for CSVEDRGSLTYEQYF.

The gene calls are TRBV5-4 and TRBJ1-6; 7 bases map to TRBD1. Germline V gives CDR1 SGHNT, CDR2 YYREEE (reference sequence). J lost 4 bases, V lost 1 base, and 5 bases had no gene match. CDR3 size: 16 residues. CDR3 in amino acids: CASSLNAGQYNSPLHF. CDR3 nucleotides: TGTGCCAGCAGCTTGAATGCGGGACAGTATAATTCACCCCTCCACTTT.

In its sample, this clone was seen a few times. J is TRBJ2-3 and V is TRBV5-4, with TRBD2 identical over 12 bases. CDR3 length equals 18 residues. CDR1 is SGHNT and CDR2 is YYREEE in the germline V gene (reference sequence). V gave up 4 bases and J gave up 4 bases; unmatched junction bases: 13. The CDR3 is CASSPRGPSGGAADTQYF. The DNA for the CDR3 is TGTGCCAGCAGCCCTAGGGGCCCTAGCGGGGGGGCGGCAGATACGCAGTATTTT.

V is TRBV7-9 and J is TRBJ1-4; no clear D gene. From germline, CDR1 is SEHNR and CDR2 FQNEAQ (reference sequence). CDR3 length equals 14 residues. V was shortened by 1 base and J by 2 bases, with 5 bases between the two germline ends. The CDR3 sequence: CASSLGQTNEKLFF. CDR3 DNA: TGTGCCAGCAGCTTAGGGCAGACTAATGAAAAACTGTTTTTT.

This chain joins TRBV25-1 and TRBJ1-2; TRBD1 might be the D (6 bases). The CDR3 is 11 residues long. The germline CDR1 and CDR2 sequences are MGHDK and SYGVNS. Trimming shortened V by 9 bases and J by 3 bases, and 8 bases separated the two germline ends. The CDR3 nucleotides are TGTGCCAGTACAGGGTACTATGGCTACACCTTC. It encodes CASTGYYGYTF.

This clone was observed a few times. The V call is TRBV4-3, the J call TRBJ1-5; TRBD1 is a possible D gene (6 bases). Trimming took 1 base from V and 0 from J, leaving 7 bases between them. This CDR3 has 15 residues. CDR1 and CDR2 from the germline V gene are LGHNA and YSLEER. CDR3 DNA sequence: TGCGCCAGCAGCCAAGTAGGGGGTAGCAATCAGCCCCAGCATTTT. Its protein is CASSQVGGSNQPQHF.

The rearrangement uses TRBV7-9 and TRBJ2-1; TRBD2 matches 7 bases. This CDR3 has 17 amino acids. Losses at the gene ends were 5 bases for V and 3 bases for J; bases not matched to a gene: 13. Per the germline V gene, CDR1 is SEHNR and CDR2 is FQNEAQ (reference sequence). CDR3 in DNA: TGTGCCAGCAGCCAATCAGCGGGGTCCGTGCGCTACAATGAGCAGTTCTTC. It codes for CASSQSAGSVRYNEQFF.

The chain combines TRBV5-6 with TRBJ1-2; TRBD1 matches 7 bases. CDR3 length: 12 amino acids. From germline, CDR1 is SGHDT and CDR2 YYEEEE. Unmatched junction bases numbered 0, after V lost 5 bases and J lost 2 bases. The CDR3 protein is CASRTGNYGYTF. The CDR3, as DNA: TGTGCCAGCAGGACAGGGAACTATGGCTACACCTTC.

V is TRBV28 and J is TRBJ2-6, with D possibly matching TRBD2 (5 bases). CDR1 is MDHEN, CDR2 SYDVKM, per germline. The CDR3 consists of 14 residues. The V end was cut by 5 bases, the J end by 4 bases, with 9 bases between. In DNA, the CDR3 is TGTGCCAGCAGTCGGACTTCGGGGGCCAACGTCCTGACTTTC. It is translated as CASSRTSGANVLTF.

The rearrangement links TRBV9 to TRBJ1-2, with D uncertain. Germline CDR1 and CDR2: SGDLS and YYNGEE. CDR3 length: 13 residues. Trimming cost V 0 bases and J 7 bases, with 10 bases left between them. This CDR3 reads CASSVDGGFGYTF. The CDR3 DNA follows: TGTGCCAGCAGCGTAGACGGAGGCTTTGGCTACACCTTC. Full variable domain (outside the CDR3, taken from reference TRBV9 and TRBJ1-2): DSGVTQTPKHLITATGQRVTLRCSPRSGDLSVYWYQQSLDQGLQFLIQYYNGEERAKGNILERFSAQQFPDLHSELNLSSLELGDSALYFCASSVDGGFGYTFGSGTRLTVV.

V is TRBV9 and J is TRBJ2-3, with 7 bases identical to TRBD2. The CDR3 contains 15 residues. Germline CDR1 SGDLS, CDR2 YYNGEE. V trimming: 0 bases; J trimming: 3 bases; junction bases outside the gene matches: 4. Here the CDR3 reads CASSVVGGMTDTQYF. CDR3 coding DNA: TGTGCCAGCAGCGTAGTCGGGGGGATGACAGATACGCAGTATTTT.

This clone was observed a few times. V and J are TRBV6-1 and TRBJ2-7; 7 positions agree with TRBD1. CDR1 and CDR2 (germline): MNHNS, SASEGT. Trimming at V came to 6 bases and at J to 4 bases, leaving 9 bases not matched to a gene. The CDR3 has 14 amino acids. The CDR3 sequence is CASRRSGGPYEQYF. CDR3 bases: TGTGCCAGCAGGCGGTCAGGGGGTCCTTACGAGCAGTACTTC.

This clone was detected only a few times. This sequence joins TRBV4-3 and TRBJ2-1, with D hard to call. The CDR3 covers 14 residues. V dropped 0 bases and J dropped 2 bases, with 5 bases sitting between them. Per germline, CDR1 LGHNA and CDR2 YSLEER. The CDR3 protein is CASSQDATYNEQFF. In DNA, the CDR3 is TGCGCCAGCAGCCAAGATGCGACCTACAATGAGCAGTTCTTC.

The J gene is TRBJ1-1, the V gene TRBV11-1, with 8 nucleotides matching TRBD1. Germline assignment: CDR1 SGHAT and CDR2 FQDESV (reference sequence). The V gene end was trimmed by 8 bases and the J gene end by 4 bases; junction bases not matched to a gene: 12. The CDR3 extends over 15 amino acids. The CDR3 nucleotides read TGTGCCAGCTCCAGACAGGGGCTTCGGGGCACTGAAGCTTTCTTT. It specifies CASSRQGLRGTEAFF.

The sample holds a few counts of this clone. The chain links TRBV6-6 to TRBJ1-2, with D perhaps TRBD1 (5 bases). V lost 7 bases and J lost 0, with 18 bases in between. Germline V CDR1 and CDR2: MNHNY, SVGAGI (reference sequence). The CDR3 loop spans 16 amino acids. CDR3 DNA: TGTGCCAGCACCCAATGGGGCGGAACCTCTAACTATGGCTACACCTTC. Protein: CASTQWGGTSNYGYTF.

This clone was detected a few times. The rearrangement uses TRBV5-6 and TRBJ2-3; TRBD2 agrees at 11 bases. The J segment lost 0 bases and the V segment lost 2 bases, leaving 11 bases of the junction unmatched. The CDR3 has 19 amino acids. Germline CDR1 reads SGHDT; CDR2 reads YYEEEE. The CDR3 DNA sequence: TGTGCCAGCAGCTTAGAGCTAGCGGGGGGTCCTCTGAGCACAGATACGCAGTATTTT. Translation gives CASSLELAGGPLSTDTQYF.

The chain links TRBV6-8 to TRBJ1-1; 7 bases match TRBD1. V trimming: 7 bases; J trimming: 0 bases; junction bases outside the gene matches: 5. Germline CDR1 MNHGY, CDR2 SAAAGT. This CDR3 has 14 amino acids. CDR3 sequence: CASTNRGMNTEAFF. The CDR3 DNA reads as TGTGCCAGCACCAACAGGGGAATGAACACTGAAGCTTTCTTT.

This clone was detected a few times. The chain is built from TRBV2 and TRBJ1-2; the D is unclear. Trimming cost V 1 base and J 1 base, with 7 bases left between them. The CDR3 covers 14 residues. Germline V gene sequence: CDR1 SNHLY, CDR2 FYNNEI. In DNA form, the CDR3 reads TGTGCCAGCAGTGAAGGGTCAGTTAACTATGGCTACACCTTC. Residues: CASSEGSVNYGYTF.

The V gene is TRBV7-2, the J gene TRBJ1-1; D possibly corresponds to TRBD1 (5 bases). Per germline, CDR1 SGHTA and CDR2 FQGNSA. The CDR3 loop spans 14 amino acids. V lost 3 bases and J 10 bases, leaving 18 bases between the germline ends. CDR3 in amino acids: CASSFPQGLGGAFF. As DNA, the CDR3 is TGTGCCAGCAGCTTTCCCCAGGGCCTGGGGGGAGCTTTCTTT.

The chain recombines TRBV6-5 with TRBJ2-1; unclear D gene. This CDR3 is built from 11 residues. V was clipped by 2 bases and J by 6 bases, with 2 bases between them. In germline, CDR1 is MNHEY, CDR2 SVGAGI. The CDR3 region has the DNA TGTGCCAGCAGTTACCTCAATGAGCAGTTCTTC. The encoded protein is CASSYLNEQFF.

The chain joins TRBV7-9 to TRBJ1-1; D is uncertain. Germline CDR1 is SEHNR and CDR2 is FQNEAQ (reference sequence). Trimming stripped 1 base from V and 1 base from J, with 10 bases between. The CDR3 runs 15 residues. The CDR3 region has the DNA TGTGCCAGCAGCTTAGGTGTTTCAGGGAACACTGAAGCTTTCTTT. As protein: CASSLGVSGNTEAFF.

The V and J genes are TRBV6-5 and TRBJ2-1, with 10 bases lining up with TRBD2. The J segment lost 6 bases and the V segment lost 4 bases, leaving 6 bases of the junction unmatched. Germline-derived CDR1 and CDR2 are MNHEY and SVGAGI. The CDR3 runs 15 residues. This CDR3 is CASSSPAGGSNEQFF. CDR3 DNA: TGTGCCAGCAGTTCACCAGCGGGGGGGTCCAATGAGCAGTTCTTC.

The DNA for the CDR3 is TGCGCCAGCAGCTTCAGGGAGGACGGGGAAAAACTGTTTTTT. Its translation is CASSFREDGEKLFF. V usage is TRBV5-1 and J usage is TRBJ1-4; maybe TRBD1 (5 bases). The CDR3 runs to 14 residues. The V gene lost 2 bases and the J gene lost 8 bases, with 13 bases spanning the gap. Per germline, CDR1 SGHRS and CDR2 YFSETQ.